This note documents a single T cell receptor beta chain sequence. Its target is not known. The data were obtained in a study of T cells in localized non-small cell lung cancer. General study results and limits: Within adjacent lung there appeared a median approximately 62 of the top 100 tumor clones. Highest T cell clonality was seen in uninvolved adjacent lung, surpassing that measured in tumor. Since sequencing was restricted to only one region of the tumor, intratumor heterogeneity remains a possibility.

Libraries were prepared by immunoSEQ multiplex PCR; TCRdb keeps only in-frame clonotypes and omits some of them. In the table there are some 41,000 clones, about 83% of which are singletons. Trimming stripped 5 bases from V and 7 bases from J, with 20 bases between. Germline CDR1 is LNHNV and CDR2 is YYDKDF (reference sequence). The CDR3 is 15 residues long. The receptor's source is a man between 35 and 75 years old with stage II lung adenocarcinoma. The source was PBMCs, collected before any cancer treatment. The genes are TRBV15 and TRBJ1-1; perhaps TRBD1 as D (6 bases). The CDR3 region is CATSGGLGGSNEAFF. Here the CDR3 DNA reads TGTGCCACCAGCGGGGGGCTAGGGGGGTCTAATGAAGCTTTCTTT.